This TCR beta chain originates from a study of T cells after yellow fever vaccination (dated 2019 in TCRdb). About the study as a whole: The SMART-Seq v4 Ultra Low Input RNA kit was used to prepare libraries from fractions with low cell numbers. To follow T-cell clones before and after primary and booster YFV17D yellow fever vaccination, bulk TCR alpha and beta repertoires were sequenced over time. Two healthy male donors made up the cohort, one aged 18 to 30 years and the other aged 30 to 40 years. Bulk PBMC replicates and cell subsets were isolated from blood drawn at multiple timepoints before and after both primary and secondary immunization.

According to the study, the label for this sample's treatment or condition signals: live attenuated yellow fever vaccine strain. At every blood-draw timepoint, two biological replicates of bulk PBMCs were collected. PBMCs were isolated from peripheral blood using a standard Ficoll-Paque protocol. TriZol was used to extract RNA from bulk PBMCs, from CD4 and CD8 fractions, and from dextramer-positive and dextramer-negative fractions. What the authors observed across the whole study: A small fraction of clonotypes appeared in both the CD4 and CD8 compartments, likely as a result of convergent recombination. FACS-sorted repertoires could contain abundant contaminating clonotypes from the bulk population, so computational filtering was required. Compared with the primary T-cell response, the secondary T-cell response was faster but weaker, reaching its peak on day 5 rather than on day 15. Because only two donors were included in the study, the extent to which the findings can be generalized is limited. After the booster, most of the clones that had expanded following primary vaccination were detected again (approximately 95% of CD4 and more than 85% of CD8), which suggests that memory was broadly maintained.

TCR cDNA was made using 5'RACE template switching, a step that added a universal primer site and unique molecular identifiers. cDNA synthesis was primed from both the TCR alpha and TCR beta constant segments. Library amplification used two PCR steps, and the second PCR step added sample barcodes and sequencing adapters. Sequencing of the libraries was done on either Illumina HiSeq 2500 (2x100 bp) or NovaSeq (2x150 bp). The source study handled its data this way. MIGEC was used to demultiplex reads and collapse the reads into UMI consensus sequences, and MiXCR was used for V(D)J alignment. Vaccine-responding clonotypes were defined with edgeR using replicate PBMC samples, requiring FDR below 0.01 and a log2 fold change above 5 up to day 15. Each bulk clonotype received a CD4 or CD8 identity based on whether the sequenced CD4 or CD8 repertoire contained that clonotype at higher abundance. TCRdb handled the public reads itself, with Q25 trimming in fastp and clone calling in MiXCR, and kept productive beta chains. Every CDR3 protein is listed once, alongside the most common genes and DNA of its rows. These V and J calls derive from TCRdb rather than the authors' analysis. The sample table records under 600,000 distinct CDR3 sequences; just over 20% of these occur just once. The leading ten clones occupy 16% of the sample.

This clonotype was observed a few times. It has no known antigen specificity. No base quality information exists; no much larger clone differs at one position. This sequence was found in a man in his late teens or twenties who received the YFV17D yellow fever vaccine. Sequenced here: PBMCs, sampled approximately 22 days after the first yellow fever vaccination.

In nucleotides, the sequence is TGTGCCAGCAGTTTAGCGAGGGGGGACTATGGCTACACCTTC. Its protein product is CASSLARGDYGYTF. Rearrangement joined TRBV12-3 or TRBV12-4 to TRBJ1-2, and perhaps TRBD1 as D gene, on 6 matching bases. V loses 0 bases, J loses 3 bases, and the germline ends lie 8 bases apart. The CDR3 starts with the cysteine, ends with the phenylalanine, and has 14 residues. Of all the DNA, just the CDR3 is kept, 42 bases in frame from base 1.